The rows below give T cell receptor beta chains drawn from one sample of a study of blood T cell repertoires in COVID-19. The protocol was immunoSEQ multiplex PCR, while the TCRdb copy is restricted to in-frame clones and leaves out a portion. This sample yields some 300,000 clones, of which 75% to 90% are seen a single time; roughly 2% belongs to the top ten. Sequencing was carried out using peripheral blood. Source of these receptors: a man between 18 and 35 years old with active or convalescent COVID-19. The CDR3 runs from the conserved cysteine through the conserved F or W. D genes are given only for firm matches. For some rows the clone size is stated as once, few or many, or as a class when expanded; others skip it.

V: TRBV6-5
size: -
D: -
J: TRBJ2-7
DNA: TGTGCCAGCAGTTTAAAGGGGCGTCGATACGAGCAGTACTTC
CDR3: CASSLKGRRYEQYF

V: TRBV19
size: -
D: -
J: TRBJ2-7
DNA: TGTGCCAGTAGTATTCTTTACAACTCCTACGAGCAGTACTTC
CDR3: CASSILYNSYEQYF

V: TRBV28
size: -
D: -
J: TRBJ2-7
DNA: TGTGCCACCCGATCAGGAGGGGTAAGGTCCCACGAGCAGTACTTC
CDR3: CATRSGGVRSHEQYF

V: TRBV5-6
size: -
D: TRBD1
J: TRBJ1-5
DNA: TGTGCCAGCAGCTTAACGGGACAGGTCAATCAGCCCCAGCATTTT
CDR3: CASSLTGQVNQPQHF

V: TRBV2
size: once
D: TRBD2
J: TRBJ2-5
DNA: TGTGCCAGCAACACGGGGGGATTGAAGACCCAGTACTTC
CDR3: CASNTGGLKTQYF

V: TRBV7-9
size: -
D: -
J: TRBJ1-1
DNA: TGTGCCAGCACCCTACAAACAGGGAACACTGAAGCTTTCTTT
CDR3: CASTLQTGNTEAFF

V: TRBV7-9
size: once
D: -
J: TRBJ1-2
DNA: TGTGCCAGCAGCTTGTGGACAAACTATGGCTACACCTTC
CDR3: CASSLWTNYGYTF

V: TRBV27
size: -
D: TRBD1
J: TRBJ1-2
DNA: TGTGCCAGCAGCTCCGACAGGGACTATGGCTACACCTTC
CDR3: CASSSDRDYGYTF

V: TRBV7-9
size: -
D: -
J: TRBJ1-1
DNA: TGTGCCAGCAGCTTACCGGGTTGGAACACTGAAGCTTTCTTT
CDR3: CASSLPGWNTEAFF

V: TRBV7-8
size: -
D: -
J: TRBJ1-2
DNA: TGTGCCAGCAGCTTTGGGCAGAACTATGGCTACACCTTC
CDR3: CASSFGQNYGYTF

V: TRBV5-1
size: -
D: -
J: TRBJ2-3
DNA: TGCGCCAGCAGCTTGGCTAGGGCACGGGGGAGCACAGATACGCAGTATTTT
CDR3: CASSLARARGSTDTQYF

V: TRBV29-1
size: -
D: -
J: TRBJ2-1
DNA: TGCAGCGTTGTCCAATACAATGAGCAGTTCTTC
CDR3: CSVVQYNEQFF

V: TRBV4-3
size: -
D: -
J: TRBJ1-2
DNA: TGCGCCAGCAGCCAAGTCCGGACAGATTTTTATGGCTACACCTTC
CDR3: CASSQVRTDFYGYTF

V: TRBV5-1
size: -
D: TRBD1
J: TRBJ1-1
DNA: TGCGCCAGCAGCGCGGACAGGCTGGCGAACACTGAAGCTTTCTTT
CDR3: CASSADRLANTEAFF

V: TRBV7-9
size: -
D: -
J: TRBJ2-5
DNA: TGTGCCAGCAGTCCCCGGGACAAGCAAGAGACCCAGTACTTC
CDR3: CASSPRDKQETQYF

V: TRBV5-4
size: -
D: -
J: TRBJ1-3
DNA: TGTGCCAGCAGCCCATCCCCCGGGAGCTCTGGAAACACCATATATTTT
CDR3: CASSPSPGSSGNTIYF

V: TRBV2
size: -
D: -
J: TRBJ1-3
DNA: TGTGCCAGTTCGACGGAGGGTTCTCGAAACACCATATATTTT
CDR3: CASSTEGSRNTIYF

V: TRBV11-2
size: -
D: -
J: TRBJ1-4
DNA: TGTGCCAGCAGCTCACTCCCCGGGTATAATGAAAAACTGTTTTTT
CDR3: CASSSLPGYNEKLFF

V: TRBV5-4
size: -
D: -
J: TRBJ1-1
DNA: TGTGCCAGCAGCTCGGACACTTACACTGAAGCTTTCTTT
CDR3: CASSSDTYTEAFF

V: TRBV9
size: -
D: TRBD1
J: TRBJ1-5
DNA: TGTGCCAGCAGCCCGACAGGGGGCCAGCAGCCCCAGCATTTT
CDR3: CASSPTGGQQPQHF

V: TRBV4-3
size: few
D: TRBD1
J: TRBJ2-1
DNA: TGCGCCAGCAGTCGTAAACAGGGGGCTTACAATGAGCAGTTCTTC
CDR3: CASSRKQGAYNEQFF

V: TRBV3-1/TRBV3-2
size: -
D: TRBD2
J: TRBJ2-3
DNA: TGTGCCAGCAGCCATGAAGGACTAGCTACAGATACGCAGTATTTT
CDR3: CASSHEGLATDTQYF

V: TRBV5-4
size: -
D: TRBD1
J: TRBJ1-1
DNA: TGTGCCAGCAGCCCTATGGACAGGGGGCTTGTGGACACTGAAGCTTTCTTT
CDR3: CASSPMDRGLVDTEAFF

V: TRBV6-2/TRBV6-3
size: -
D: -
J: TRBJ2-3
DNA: TGTGCCAGCAGTTACCTAGGACTCACAGATACGCAGTATTTT
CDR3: CASSYLGLTDTQYF

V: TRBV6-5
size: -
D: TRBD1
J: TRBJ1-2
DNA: TGTGCCAGCAGTCCCGGGACAGGGAAGGTGGATGGCTACACCTTC
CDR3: CASSPGTGKVDGYTF

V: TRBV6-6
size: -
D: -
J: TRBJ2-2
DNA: TGTGCCAGCAGACGCGAGGTCGGCGGGGAGCTGTTTTTT
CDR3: CASRREVGGELFF

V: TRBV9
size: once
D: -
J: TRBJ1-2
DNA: TGTGCCAGCAGCGTACAGGTGGACTATGGCTACACCTTC
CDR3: CASSVQVDYGYTF

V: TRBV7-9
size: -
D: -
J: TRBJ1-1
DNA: TGTGCCAGCAGCCCCCCACAGGGGAACACTGAAGCTTTCTTT
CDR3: CASSPPQGNTEAFF

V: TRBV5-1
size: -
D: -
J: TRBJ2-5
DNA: TGCGCCAGCAGCGTGGGGGGGACACCGAAAGAGACCCAGTACTTC
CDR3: CASSVGGTPKETQYF

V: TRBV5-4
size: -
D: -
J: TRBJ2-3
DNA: TGTGCCAGCAGCGGCGGGACTTCTTCTAGCACAGATACGCAGTATTTT
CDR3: CASSGGTSSSTDTQYF

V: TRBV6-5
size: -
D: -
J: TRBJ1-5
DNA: TGTGCCAGCAGTTATTCCAGGGCGACACAGCCCCAGCATTTT
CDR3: CASSYSRATQPQHF

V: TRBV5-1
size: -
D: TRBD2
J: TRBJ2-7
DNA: TGCGCCAGCAGTAACAGCGGGGGAGCCTACGAGCAGTACTTC
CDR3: CASSNSGGAYEQYF

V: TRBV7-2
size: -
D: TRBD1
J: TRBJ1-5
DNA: TGTGCCAGCAGCCCCACAGGGGTAAGCAATCAGCCCCAGCATTTT
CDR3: CASSPTGVSNQPQHF

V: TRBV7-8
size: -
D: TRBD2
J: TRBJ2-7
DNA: TGTGCCAGCAGCTCCCAGCGGGGGGGCAAGTCCTACGAGCAGTACTTC
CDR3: CASSSQRGGKSYEQYF

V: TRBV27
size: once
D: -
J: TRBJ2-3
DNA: TGTGCCAGCAGCCGAGGTCGTACGCAGTATTTT
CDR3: CASSRGRTQYF

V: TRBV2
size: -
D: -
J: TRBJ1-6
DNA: TGTGCCAGCAGCCCGGGAGACGCCTATAATTCACCCCTCCACTTT
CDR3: CASSPGDAYNSPLHF

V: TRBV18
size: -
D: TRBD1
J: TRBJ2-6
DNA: TGTGCCAGCTCAAAACAGGGGTTAGGATCTGGGGCCAACGTCCTGACTTTC
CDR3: CASSKQGLGSGANVLTF

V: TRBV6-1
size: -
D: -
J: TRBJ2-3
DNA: TGTGCCAGCAGTGAGATGAATAAGGGGGCAGATACGCAGTATTTT
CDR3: CASSEMNKGADTQYF

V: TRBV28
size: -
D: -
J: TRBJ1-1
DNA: TGTGCCAGCAGGCCGGGGGTATTCCAGCTTCGGAACACTGAAGCTTTCTTT
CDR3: CASRPGVFQLRNTEAFF

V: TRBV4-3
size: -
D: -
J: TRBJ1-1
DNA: TGCGCCAGCAGTCTTAATCTCGGCACTGAAGCTTTCTTT
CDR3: CASSLNLGTEAFF

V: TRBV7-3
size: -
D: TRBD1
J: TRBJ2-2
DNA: TGTGCCAGCAGCTTCACGGGACAGGGAATAACCGGGGAGCTGTTTTTT
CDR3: CASSFTGQGITGELFF

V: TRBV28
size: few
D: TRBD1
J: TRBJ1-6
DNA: TGTGCCAGCAGTCTCACAGGGGACAATTCACCCCTCCACTTT
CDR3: CASSLTGDNSPLHF

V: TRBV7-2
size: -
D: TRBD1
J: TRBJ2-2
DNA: TGTGCCAGCAGCCAGGGGGCCATAAACACCGGGGAGCTGTTTTTT
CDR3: CASSQGAINTGELFF

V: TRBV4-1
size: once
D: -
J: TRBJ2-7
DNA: TGCGCCAGCAGCCCAGTGGTACAGGGATGGTACGAGCAGTACTTC
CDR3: CASSPVVQGWYEQYF

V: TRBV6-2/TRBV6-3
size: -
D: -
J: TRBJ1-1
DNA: TGTGCCAGCAGTTACGGTATTTTGGCGAACACTGAAGCTTTCTTT
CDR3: CASSYGILANTEAFF

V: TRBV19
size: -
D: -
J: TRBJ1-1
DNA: TGTGCCAGTAGTATAATCGGGTTGGGTGCGACAGGTCCCACTGAAGCTTTCTTT
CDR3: CASSIIGLGATGPTEAFF

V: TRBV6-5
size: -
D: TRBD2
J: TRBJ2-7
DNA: TGTGCCAGCAGTTTAGGGACTAGCGGATCCCAGGGCGAGCAGTACTTC
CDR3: CASSLGTSGSQGEQYF

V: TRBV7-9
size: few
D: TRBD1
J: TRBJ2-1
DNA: TGTGCCAGCAGCCCTCGAAGTGGGACAGCTTATTACAATGAGCAGTTCTTC
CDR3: CASSPRSGTAYYNEQFF

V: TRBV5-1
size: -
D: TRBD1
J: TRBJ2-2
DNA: TGCGCCAGCAGACAGGGGTACGGGGAGCTGTTTTTT
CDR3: CASRQGYGELFF

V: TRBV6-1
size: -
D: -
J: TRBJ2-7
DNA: TGTGCCAGCAGTGACCTTTCCAGCTCCTACGAGCAGTACTTC
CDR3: CASSDLSSSYEQYF

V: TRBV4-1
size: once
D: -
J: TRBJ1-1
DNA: TGCGCCAGCAGCCACCTGACAGGACAAAACACTGAAGCTTTCTTT
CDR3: CASSHLTGQNTEAFF

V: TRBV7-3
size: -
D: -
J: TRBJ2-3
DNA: TGTGCCAGCAGCTTATCGACTCCCGAGGAGGTTACGCAGTATTTT
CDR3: CASSLSTPEEVTQYF

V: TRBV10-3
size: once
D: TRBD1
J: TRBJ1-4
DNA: TGTGCCATCAGGGGGACAGAAAAGGATGAAAAACTGTTTTTT
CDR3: CAIRGTEKDEKLFF

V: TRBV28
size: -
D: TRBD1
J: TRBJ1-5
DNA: TGTGCCAGCAGTTGGACAGGGGGGCATACGGCCCAGCATTTT
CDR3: CASSWTGGHTAQHF

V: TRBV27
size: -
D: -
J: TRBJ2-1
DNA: TGTGCCAGCAGTACTCAGGGCTATGAGCAGTTCTTC
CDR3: CASSTQGYEQFF

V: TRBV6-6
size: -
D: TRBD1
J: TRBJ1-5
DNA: TGTGCCAGCAGCAAAGGACAGGGGATCAATCAGCCCCAGCATTTT
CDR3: CASSKGQGINQPQHF

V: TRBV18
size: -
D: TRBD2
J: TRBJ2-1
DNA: TGTGCCAGCGAACCGGGACTAGCTGACGCCGAGCGGTTCAATGAGCAGTTCTTC
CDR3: CASEPGLADAERFNEQFF

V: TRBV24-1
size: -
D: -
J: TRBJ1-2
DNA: TGTGCCACCAACGAGACAGCCAACTATGGCTACACCTTC
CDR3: CATNETANYGYTF